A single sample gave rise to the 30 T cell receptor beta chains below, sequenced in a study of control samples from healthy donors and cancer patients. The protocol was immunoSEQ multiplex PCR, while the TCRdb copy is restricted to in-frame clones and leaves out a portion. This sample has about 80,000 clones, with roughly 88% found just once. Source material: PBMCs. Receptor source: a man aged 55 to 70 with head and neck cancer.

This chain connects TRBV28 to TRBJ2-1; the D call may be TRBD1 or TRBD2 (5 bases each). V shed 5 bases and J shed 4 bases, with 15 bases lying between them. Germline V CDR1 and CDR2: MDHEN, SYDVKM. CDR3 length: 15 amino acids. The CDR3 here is CASSAPAGRYNEQFF. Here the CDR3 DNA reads TGTGCCAGCAGTGCCCCAGCAGGGAGATACAATGAGCAGTTCTTC.

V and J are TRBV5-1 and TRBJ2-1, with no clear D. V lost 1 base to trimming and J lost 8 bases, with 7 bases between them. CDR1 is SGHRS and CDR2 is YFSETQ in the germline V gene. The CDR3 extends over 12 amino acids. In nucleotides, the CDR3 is TGCGCCAGCAGCTTGAGGCTGGATGAGCAGTTCTTC. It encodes CASSLRLDEQFF. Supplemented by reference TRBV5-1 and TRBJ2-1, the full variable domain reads KAGVTQTPRYLIKTRGQQVTLSCSPISGHRSVSWYQQTPGQGLQFLFEYFSETQRNKGNFPGRFSGRQFSNSRSEMNVSTLELGDSALYLCASSLRLDEQFFGPGTRLTVL.

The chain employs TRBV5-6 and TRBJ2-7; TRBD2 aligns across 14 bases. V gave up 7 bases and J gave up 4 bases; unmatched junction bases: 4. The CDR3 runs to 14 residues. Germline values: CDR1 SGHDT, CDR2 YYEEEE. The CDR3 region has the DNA TGTGCCAGCCACGGGACTAGCGGGAGTTACGAGCAGTACTTC. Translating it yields CASHGTSGSYEQYF.

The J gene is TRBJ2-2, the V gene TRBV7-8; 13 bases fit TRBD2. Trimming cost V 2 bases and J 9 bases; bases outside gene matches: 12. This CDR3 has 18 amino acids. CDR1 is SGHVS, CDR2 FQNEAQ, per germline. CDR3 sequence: CASSLSTSGRAAARELFF. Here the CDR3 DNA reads TGTGCCAGCAGCTTAAGCACTAGCGGGAGGGCGGCGGCTAGGGAGCTGTTTTTT.

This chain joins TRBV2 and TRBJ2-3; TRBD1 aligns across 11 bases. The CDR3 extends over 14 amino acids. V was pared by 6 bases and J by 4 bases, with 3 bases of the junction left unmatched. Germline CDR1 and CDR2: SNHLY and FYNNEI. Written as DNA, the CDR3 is TGTGCCAGCAGACCGGGACAGGGGGCAGATACGCAGTATTTT. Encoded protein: CASRPGQGADTQYF. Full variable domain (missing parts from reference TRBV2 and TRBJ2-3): EPEVTQTPSHQVTQMGQEVILRCVPISNHLYFYWYRQILGQKVEFLVSFYNNEISEKSEIFDDQFSVERPDGSNFTLKIRSTKLEDSAMYFCASRPGQGADTQYFGPGTRLTVL.

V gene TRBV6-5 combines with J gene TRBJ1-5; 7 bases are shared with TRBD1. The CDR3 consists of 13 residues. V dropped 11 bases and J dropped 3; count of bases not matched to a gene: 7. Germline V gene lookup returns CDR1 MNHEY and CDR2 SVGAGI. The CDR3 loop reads CASRTGYNQPQHF. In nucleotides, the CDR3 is TGTGCCTCTCGGACAGGTTACAATCAGCCCCAGCATTTT.

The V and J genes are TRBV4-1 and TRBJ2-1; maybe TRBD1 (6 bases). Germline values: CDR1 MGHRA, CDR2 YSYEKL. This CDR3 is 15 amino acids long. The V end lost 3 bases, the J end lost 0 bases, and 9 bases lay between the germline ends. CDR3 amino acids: CASSHGQSSYNEQFF. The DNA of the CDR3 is TGCGCCAGCAGCCACGGACAGAGCTCCTACAATGAGCAGTTCTTC.

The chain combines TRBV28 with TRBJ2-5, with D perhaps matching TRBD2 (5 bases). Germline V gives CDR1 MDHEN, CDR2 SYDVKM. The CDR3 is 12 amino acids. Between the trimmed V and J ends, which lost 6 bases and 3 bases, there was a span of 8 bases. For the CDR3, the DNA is TGTGCCAGCAGGAGCGGAAAAGAGACCCAGTACTTC. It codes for CASRSGKETQYF.

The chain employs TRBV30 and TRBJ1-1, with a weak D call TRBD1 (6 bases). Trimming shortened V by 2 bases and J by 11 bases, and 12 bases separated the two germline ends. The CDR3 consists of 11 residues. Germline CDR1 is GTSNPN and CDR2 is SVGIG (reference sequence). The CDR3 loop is CAWSIRGRAFF. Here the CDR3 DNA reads TGTGCCTGGAGTATCCGGGGGCGGGCTTTCTTT.

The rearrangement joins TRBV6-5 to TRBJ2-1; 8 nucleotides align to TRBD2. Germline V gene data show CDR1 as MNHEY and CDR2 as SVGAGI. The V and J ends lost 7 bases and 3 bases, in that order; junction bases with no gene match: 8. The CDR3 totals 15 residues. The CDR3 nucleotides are TGTGCCAGCAAAGTTAGCGGGACTGGCTACAATGAGCAGTTCTTC. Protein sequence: CASKVSGTGYNEQFF.

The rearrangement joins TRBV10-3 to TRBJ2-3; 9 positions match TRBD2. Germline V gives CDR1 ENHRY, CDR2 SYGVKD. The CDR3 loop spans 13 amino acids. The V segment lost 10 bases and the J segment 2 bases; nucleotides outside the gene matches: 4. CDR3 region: CATLAGITDTQYF. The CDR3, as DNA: TGTGCCACCCTAGCGGGAATCACAGATACGCAGTATTTT.

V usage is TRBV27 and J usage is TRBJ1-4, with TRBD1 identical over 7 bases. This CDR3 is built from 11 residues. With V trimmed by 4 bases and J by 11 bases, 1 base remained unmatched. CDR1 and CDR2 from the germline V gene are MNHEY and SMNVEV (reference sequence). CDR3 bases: TGTGCCAGCAGTTCCAGGGGGAAACTGTTTTTT. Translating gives CASSSRGKLFF.

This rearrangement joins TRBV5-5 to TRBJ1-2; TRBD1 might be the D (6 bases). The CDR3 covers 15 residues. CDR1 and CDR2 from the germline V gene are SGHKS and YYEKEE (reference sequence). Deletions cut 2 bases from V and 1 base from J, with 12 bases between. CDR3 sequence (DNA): TGTGCCAGCAGCTTACAGACAGGACTTAACTATGGCTACACCTTC. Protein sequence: CASSLQTGLNYGYTF.

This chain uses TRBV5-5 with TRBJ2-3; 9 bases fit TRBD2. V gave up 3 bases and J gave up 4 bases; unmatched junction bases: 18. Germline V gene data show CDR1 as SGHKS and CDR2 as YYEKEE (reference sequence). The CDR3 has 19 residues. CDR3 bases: TGTGCCAGCAGCTACAGGCCGGTGCGGCGGGAGGGCACCTCAGATACGCAGTATTTT. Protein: CASSYRPVRREGTSDTQYF. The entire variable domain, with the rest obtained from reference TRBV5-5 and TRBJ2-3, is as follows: DAGVTQSPTHLIKTRGQQVTLRCSPISGHKSVSWYQQVLGQGPQFIFQYYEKEERGRGNFPDRFSARQFPNYSSELNVNALLLGDSALYLCASSYRPVRREGTSDTQYFGPGTRLTVL.

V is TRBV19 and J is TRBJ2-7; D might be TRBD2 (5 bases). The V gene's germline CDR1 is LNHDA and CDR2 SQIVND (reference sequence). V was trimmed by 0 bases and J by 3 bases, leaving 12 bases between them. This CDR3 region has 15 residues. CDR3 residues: CASSIDGNSDYEQYF. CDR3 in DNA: TGTGCCAGTAGTATAGATGGGAATAGCGACTACGAGCAGTACTTC.

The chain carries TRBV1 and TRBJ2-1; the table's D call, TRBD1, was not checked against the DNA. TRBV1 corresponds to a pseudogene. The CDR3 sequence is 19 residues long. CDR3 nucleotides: TGCACCAGCAGCCAAGTGGGAACAGGGGTTTTGAAGGGCTACAATGAGCAGTTCTTC. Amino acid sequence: CTSSQVGTGVLKGYNEQFF.

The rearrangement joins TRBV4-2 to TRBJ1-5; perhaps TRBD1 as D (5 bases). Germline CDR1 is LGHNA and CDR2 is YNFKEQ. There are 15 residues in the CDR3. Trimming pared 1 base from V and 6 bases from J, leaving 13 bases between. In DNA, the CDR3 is TGTGCCAGCAGCCAAGGAAGGGGCGCGGGTCAGCCCCAGCATTTT. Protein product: CASSQGRGAGQPQHF.

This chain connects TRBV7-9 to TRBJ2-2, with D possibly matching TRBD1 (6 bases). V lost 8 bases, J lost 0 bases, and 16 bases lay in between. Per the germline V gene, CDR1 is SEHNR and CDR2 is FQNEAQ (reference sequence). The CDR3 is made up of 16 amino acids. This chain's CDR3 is CASFTGKGANTGELFF. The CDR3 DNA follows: TGTGCCAGCTTCACAGGGAAGGGGGCGAACACCGGGGAGCTGTTTTTT.

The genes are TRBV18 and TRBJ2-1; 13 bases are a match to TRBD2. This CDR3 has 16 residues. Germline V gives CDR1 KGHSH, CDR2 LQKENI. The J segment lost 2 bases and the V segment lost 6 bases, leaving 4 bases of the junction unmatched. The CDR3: CASSPTSGRTYNEQFF. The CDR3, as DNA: TGTGCCAGCTCCCCGACTAGCGGGAGGACCTACAATGAGCAGTTCTTC.

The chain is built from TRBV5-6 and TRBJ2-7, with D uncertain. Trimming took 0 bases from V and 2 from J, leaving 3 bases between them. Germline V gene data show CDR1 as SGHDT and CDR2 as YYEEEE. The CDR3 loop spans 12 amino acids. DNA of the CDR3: TGTGCCAGCAGCTTGGGAGCCTACGAGCAGTACTTC. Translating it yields CASSLGAYEQYF. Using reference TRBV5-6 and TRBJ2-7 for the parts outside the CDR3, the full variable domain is DAGVTQSPTHLIKTRGQQVTLRCSPKSGHDTVSWYQQALGQGPQFIFQYYEEEERQRGNFPDRFSGHQFPNYSSELNVNALLLGDSALYLCASSLGAYEQYFGPGTRLTVT.

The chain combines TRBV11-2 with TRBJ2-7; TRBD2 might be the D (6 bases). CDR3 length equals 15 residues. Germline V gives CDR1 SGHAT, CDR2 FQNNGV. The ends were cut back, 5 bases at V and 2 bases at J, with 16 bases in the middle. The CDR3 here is CASSIGAGLTYEQYF. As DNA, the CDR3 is TGTGCCAGCAGCATAGGGGCGGGGTTAACCTACGAGCAGTACTTC.

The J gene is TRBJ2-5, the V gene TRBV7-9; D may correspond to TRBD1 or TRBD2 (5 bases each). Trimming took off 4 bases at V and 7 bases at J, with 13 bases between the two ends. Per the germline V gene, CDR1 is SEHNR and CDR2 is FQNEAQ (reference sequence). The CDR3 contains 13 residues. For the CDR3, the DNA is TGTGCCAGCAGCTCCGGGACCCCACGGACCCAGTACTTC. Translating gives CASSSGTPRTQYF.

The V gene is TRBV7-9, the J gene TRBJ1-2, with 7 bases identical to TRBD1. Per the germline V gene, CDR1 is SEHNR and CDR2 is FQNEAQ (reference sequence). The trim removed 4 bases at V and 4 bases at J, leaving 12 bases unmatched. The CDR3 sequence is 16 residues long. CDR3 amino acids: CASSSGWTGGSYGYTF. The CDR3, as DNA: TGTGCCAGCAGCTCCGGATGGACAGGAGGGAGCTATGGCTACACCTTC.

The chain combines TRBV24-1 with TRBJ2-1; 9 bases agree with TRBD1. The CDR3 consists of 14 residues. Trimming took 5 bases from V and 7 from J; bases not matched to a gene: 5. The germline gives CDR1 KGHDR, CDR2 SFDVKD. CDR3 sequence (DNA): TGTGCCACCAGTGCCGCGACAGGGGGGAATGAGCAGTTCTTC. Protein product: CATSAATGGNEQFF.

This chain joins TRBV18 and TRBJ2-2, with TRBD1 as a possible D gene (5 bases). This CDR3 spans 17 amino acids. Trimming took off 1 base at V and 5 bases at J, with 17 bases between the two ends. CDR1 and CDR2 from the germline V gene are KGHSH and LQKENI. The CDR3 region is CASSPRAGQGRTGELFF. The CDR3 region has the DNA TGTGCCAGCTCACCACGAGCTGGCCAGGGAAGGACCGGGGAGCTGTTTTTT.

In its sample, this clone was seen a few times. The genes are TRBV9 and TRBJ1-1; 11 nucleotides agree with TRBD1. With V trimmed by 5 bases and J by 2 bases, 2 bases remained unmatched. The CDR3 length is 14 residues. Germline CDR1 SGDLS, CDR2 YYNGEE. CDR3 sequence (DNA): TGTGCCAGCAGGGGACAGGGGGGTAACACTGAAGCTTTCTTT. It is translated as CASRGQGGNTEAFF.

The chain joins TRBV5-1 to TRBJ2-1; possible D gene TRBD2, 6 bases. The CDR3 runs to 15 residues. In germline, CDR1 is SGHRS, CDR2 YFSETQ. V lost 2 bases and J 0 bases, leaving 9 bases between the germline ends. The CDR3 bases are TGCGCCAGCAGCTTTCTAGCGAGCTCCTACAATGAGCAGTTCTTC. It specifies CASSFLASSYNEQFF.

The CDR3 sequence is CASSLAGGWGEQYF. The CDR3 DNA follows: TGTGCCAGCAGTCTCGCGGGAGGGTGGGGCGAGCAGTACTTC. V gene TRBV27 combines with J gene TRBJ2-7, with 9 positions matching TRBD2. CDR3 length: 14 amino acids. Germline V lookup: CDR1 MNHEY, CDR2 SMNVEV (reference sequence). Trimming cost V 5 bases and J 6 bases; bases outside gene matches: 8.

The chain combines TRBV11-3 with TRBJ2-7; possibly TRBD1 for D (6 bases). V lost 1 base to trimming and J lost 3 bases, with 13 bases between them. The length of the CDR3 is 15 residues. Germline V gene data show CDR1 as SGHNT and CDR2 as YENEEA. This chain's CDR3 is CASSLGGQAGYEQYF. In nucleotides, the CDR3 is TGTGCCAGCAGCTTAGGGGGGCAGGCAGGCTACGAGCAGTACTTC.

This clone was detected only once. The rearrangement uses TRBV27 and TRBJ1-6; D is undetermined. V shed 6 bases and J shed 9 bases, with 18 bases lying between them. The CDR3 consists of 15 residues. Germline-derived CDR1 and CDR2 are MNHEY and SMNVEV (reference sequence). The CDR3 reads CASSPQPSRGSPLHF. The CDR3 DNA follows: TGTGCCAGCAGCCCTCAGCCGTCCCGGGGTTCACCCCTCCACTTT.